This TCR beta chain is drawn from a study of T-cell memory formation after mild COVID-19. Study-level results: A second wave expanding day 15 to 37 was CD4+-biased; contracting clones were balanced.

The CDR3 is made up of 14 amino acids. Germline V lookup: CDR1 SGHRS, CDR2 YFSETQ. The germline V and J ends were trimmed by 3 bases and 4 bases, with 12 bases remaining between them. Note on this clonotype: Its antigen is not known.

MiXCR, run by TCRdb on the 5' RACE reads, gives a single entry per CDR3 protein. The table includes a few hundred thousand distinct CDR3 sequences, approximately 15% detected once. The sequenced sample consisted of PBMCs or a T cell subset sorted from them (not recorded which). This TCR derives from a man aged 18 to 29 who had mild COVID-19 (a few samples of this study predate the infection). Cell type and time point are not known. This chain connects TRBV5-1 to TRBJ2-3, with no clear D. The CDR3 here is CASSSVDVADTQYF. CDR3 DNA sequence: TGCGCCAGCAGCTCTGTGGACGTCGCAGATACGCAGTATTTT.